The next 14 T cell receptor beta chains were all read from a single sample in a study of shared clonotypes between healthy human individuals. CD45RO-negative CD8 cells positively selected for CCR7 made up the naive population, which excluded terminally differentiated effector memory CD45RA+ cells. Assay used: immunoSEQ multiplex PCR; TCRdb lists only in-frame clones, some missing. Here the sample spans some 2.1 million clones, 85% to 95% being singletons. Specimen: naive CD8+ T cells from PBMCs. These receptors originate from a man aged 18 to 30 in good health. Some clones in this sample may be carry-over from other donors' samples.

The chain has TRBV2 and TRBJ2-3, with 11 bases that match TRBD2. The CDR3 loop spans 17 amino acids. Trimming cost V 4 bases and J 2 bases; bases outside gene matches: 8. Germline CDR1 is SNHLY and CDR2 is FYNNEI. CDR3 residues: CASSVALAGANTDTQYF. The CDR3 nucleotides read TGTGCCAGCAGTGTCGCACTAGCGGGAGCTAACACAGATACGCAGTATTTT.

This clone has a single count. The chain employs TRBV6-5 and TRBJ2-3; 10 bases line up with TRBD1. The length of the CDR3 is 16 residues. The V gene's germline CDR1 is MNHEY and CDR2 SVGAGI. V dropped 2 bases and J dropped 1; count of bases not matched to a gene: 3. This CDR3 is CASSYEGQGRTDTQYF. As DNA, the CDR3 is TGTGCCAGCAGTTACGAGGGACAGGGGCGCACAGATACGCAGTATTTT.

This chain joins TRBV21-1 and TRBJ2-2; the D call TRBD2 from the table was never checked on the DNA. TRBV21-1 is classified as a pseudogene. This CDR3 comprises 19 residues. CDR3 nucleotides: TGTGCCAGCAGCAACCAGGTAGCGGGAGGGCCGGGGGACACCGGGGAGCTGTTTTTT. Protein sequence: CASSNQVAGGPGDTGELFF.

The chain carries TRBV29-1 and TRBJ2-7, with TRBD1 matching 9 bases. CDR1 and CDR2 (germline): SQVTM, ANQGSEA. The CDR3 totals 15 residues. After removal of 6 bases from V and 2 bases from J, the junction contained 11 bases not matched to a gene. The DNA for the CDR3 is TGCAGCGTGTTGGGGGGCACAGGGGGCGCCTACGAGCAGTACTTC. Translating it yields CSVLGGTGGAYEQYF.

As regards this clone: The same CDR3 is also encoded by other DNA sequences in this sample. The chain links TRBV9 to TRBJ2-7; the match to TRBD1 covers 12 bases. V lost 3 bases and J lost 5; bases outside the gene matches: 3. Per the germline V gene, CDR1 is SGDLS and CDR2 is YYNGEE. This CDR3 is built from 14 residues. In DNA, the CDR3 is TGTGCCAGCAGCGATGGGACAGGGGGCAACGAGCAGTACTTC. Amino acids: CASSDGTGGNEQYF.

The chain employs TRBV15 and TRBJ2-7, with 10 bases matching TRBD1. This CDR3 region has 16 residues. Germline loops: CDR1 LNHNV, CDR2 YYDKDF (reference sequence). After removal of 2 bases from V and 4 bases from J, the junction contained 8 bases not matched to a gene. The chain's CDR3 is CATSRTGTGADYEQYF. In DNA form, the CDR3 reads TGTGCCACCAGCAGAACCGGGACAGGGGCCGATTACGAGCAGTACTTC.

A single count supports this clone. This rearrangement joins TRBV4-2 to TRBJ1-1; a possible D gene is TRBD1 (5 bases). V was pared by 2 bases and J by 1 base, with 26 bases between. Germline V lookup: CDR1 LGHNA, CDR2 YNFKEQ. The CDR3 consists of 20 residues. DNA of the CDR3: TGTGCCAGCAGCCAAAGAATCCCGGGCAGGGCACGGTGGGGGAACACTGAAGCTTTCTTT. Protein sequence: CASSQRIPGRARWGNTEAFF.

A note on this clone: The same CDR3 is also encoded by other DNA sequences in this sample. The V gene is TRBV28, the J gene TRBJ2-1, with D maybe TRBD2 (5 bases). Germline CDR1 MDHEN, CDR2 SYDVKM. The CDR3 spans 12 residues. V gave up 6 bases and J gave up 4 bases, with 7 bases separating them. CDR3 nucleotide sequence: TGTGCCAGCAGCTGGACTTACAATGAGCAGTTCTTC. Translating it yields CASSWTYNEQFF.

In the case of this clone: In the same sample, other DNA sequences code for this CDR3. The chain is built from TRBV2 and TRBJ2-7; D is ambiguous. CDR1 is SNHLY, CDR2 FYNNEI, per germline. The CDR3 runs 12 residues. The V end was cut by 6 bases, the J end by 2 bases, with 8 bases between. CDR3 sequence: CASSESPYEQYF. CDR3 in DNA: TGTGCCAGCAGCGAATCCCCCTACGAGCAGTACTTC.

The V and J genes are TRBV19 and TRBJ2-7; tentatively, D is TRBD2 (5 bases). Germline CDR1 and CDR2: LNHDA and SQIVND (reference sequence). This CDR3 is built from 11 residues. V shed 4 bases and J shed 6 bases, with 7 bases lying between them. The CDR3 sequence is CASSRGSEQYF. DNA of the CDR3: TGTGCCAGTAGTAGAGGGTCCGAGCAGTACTTC.

This CDR3 reads CATSRYPRDTSTDTQYF. CDR3 sequence (DNA): TGTGCCACCAGCAGATATCCCCGGGACACAAGCACAGATACGCAGTATTTT. The rearrangement links TRBV15 to TRBJ2-3; TRBD1 is a possible D gene (6 bases). The CDR3 is 17 amino acids. Germline CDR1 and CDR2: LNHNV and YYDKDF (reference sequence). V was trimmed by 2 bases and J by 0 bases, leaving 15 bases between them.

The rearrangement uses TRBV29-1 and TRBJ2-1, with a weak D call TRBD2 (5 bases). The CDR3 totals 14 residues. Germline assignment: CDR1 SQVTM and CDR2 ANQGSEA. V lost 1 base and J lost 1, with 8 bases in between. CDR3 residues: CSVEGTVSYNEQFF. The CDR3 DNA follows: TGCAGCGTTGAAGGGACTGTATCCTACAATGAGCAGTTCTTC.

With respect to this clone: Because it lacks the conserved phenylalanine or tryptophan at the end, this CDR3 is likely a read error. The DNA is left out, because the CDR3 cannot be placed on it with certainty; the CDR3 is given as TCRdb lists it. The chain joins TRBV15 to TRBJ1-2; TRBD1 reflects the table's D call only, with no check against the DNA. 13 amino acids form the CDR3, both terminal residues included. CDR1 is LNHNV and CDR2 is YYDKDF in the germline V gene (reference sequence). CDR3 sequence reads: CATSIQKTGGAPD.

The DNA for the CDR3 is TGTGCCAGCAGCGAGGAGGCCTGGGCCAACGTCCTGACTTTC. This sequence encodes CASSEEAWANVLTF. The chain employs TRBV9 and TRBJ2-6; a possible D gene is TRBD2 (5 bases). CDR3 length equals 14 residues. Germline V lookup: CDR1 SGDLS, CDR2 YYNGEE. The V end lost 3 bases, the J end lost 5 bases, and 9 bases lay between the germline ends.